This is a list of T cell receptor beta chains from one sample in a study of blood T cell repertoires in COVID-19. Using immunoSEQ multiplex PCR, the repertoire was profiled, and TCRdb retains in-frame clones only, with some absent. The sample shows under 250,000 clones, roughly nine tenths of them seen only once. The sequenced sample was peripheral blood. The receptors shown here come from a middle-aged man with acute or convalescent COVID-19. The CDR3 runs from the conserved cysteine through the conserved F or W. A D gene is named only where the DNA matches it firmly. Rows give clone size only sometimes, using once, few, many, or a class for an expanded clone.

TRBJ2-1 TRBV7-9 NA TRBD2 CASSSGVSGGVNEQFF TGTGCCAGCAGCTCGGGAGTTAGCGGGGGGGTTAATGAGCAGTTCTTC
TRBJ2-7 TRBV5-1 NA TRBD2 CASSLAAGGPSSYEQYF TGCGCCAGCAGCTTGGCTGCGGGAGGGCCCTCTTCCTACGAGCAGTACTTC
TRBJ1-1 TRBV6-1 NA NA CASSEDLRNTEAFF TGTGCCAGCAGTGAAGATTTGCGGAACACTGAAGCTTTCTTT
TRBJ2-7 TRBV13 NA NA CASSRWGPYEQYF TGTGCCAGCAGTCGTTGGGGCCCCTACGAGCAGTACTTC
TRBJ1-5 TRBV28 NA TRBD1 CASSLSRGFQPQHF TGTGCCAGCAGTTTATCCAGGGGGTTTCAGCCCCAGCATTTT
TRBJ2-3 TRBV6-5 NA TRBD2 CASNLGLAGEDTQYF TGTGCCAGCAACCTCGGACTAGCGGGAGAAGATACGCAGTATTTT
TRBJ2-7 TRBV2 once NA CANLNREQAYEQYF TGTGCCAACCTAAACAGGGAGCAAGCGTACGAGCAGTACTTC
TRBJ2-3 TRBV27 NA TRBD2 CASSPRASGTTDTQYF TGTGCCAGCAGTCCCCGGGCTAGCGGGACCACAGATACGCAGTATTTT
TRBJ2-7 TRBV7-9 NA NA CASSQKETSYEQYF TGTGCCAGCAGCCAAAAGGAGACCTCCTACGAGCAGTACTTC
TRBJ2-5 TRBV27 NA TRBD2 CASSLSAGTIGETQYF TGTGCCAGCAGTTTATCGGCAGGGACTATAGGAGAGACCCAGTACTTC
TRBJ1-2 TRBV25-1 once NA CASSESRWTPNYGYTF TGTGCCAGCAGTGAATCGAGGTGGACACCTAACTATGGCTACACCTTC
TRBJ1-2 TRBV15 NA NA CATSREPPGVEGYGYTF TGTGCCACCAGCAGAGAGCCCCCCGGGGTAGAAGGATATGGCTACACCTTC
TRBJ2-7 TRBV5-8 NA NA CASTVRGAPYEQYF TGTGCCAGCACCGTTCGCGGGGCCCCCTACGAGCAGTACTTC
TRBJ2-3 TRBV18 NA NA CASSPLQVSTDTQYF TGTGCCAGCTCACCTCTACAGGTGAGCACAGATACGCAGTATTTT
TRBJ2-6 TRBV18 NA TRBD1 CASSRQGSRGANVLTF TGTGCCAGCTCAAGACAGGGCTCGAGGGGGGCCAACGTCCTGACTTTC
TRBJ2-1 TRBV24-1 NA NA CATSDSRTVGEQFF TGTGCCACCAGTGATTCGCGGACTGTTGGTGAGCAGTTCTTC
TRBJ1-1 TRBV19 NA NA CASSVGGGTEAFF TGTGCCAGTAGTGTCGGGGGTGGAACTGAAGCTTTCTTT
TRBJ2-2 TRBV19 NA NA CASGKWGTNTGELFF TGTGCCAGCGGGAAGTGGGGGACAAACACCGGGGAGCTGTTTTTT
TRBJ2-3 TRBV19 NA NA CASSWRHQDTQYF TGTGCCAGTAGTTGGCGACATCAAGATACGCAGTATTTT
TRBJ2-1 TRBV10-3 NA TRBD2 CAISGSASGGYNEQFF TGTGCCATCAGTGGCTCTGCTAGCGGGGGGTACAATGAGCAGTTCTTC
TRBJ1-5 TRBV7-2 NA NA CASSPVPGSNQPQHF TGTGCCAGCAGCCCCGTTCCGGGGTCTAATCAGCCCCAGCATTTT
TRBJ1-2 TRBV19 NA TRBD1 CASSIYDRGYGYTF TGTGCCAGTAGTATCTACGACAGGGGCTATGGCTACACCTTC
TRBJ1-2 TRBV30 once TRBD1 CAWSEDRGVYGYTF TGTGCCTGGAGTGAGGACAGGGGCGTCTATGGCTACACCTTC
TRBJ1-3 TRBV18 NA TRBD1 CASSPVTGESSGNTIYF TGTGCCAGCTCACCAGTCACAGGGGAGAGCTCTGGAAACACCATATATTTT
TRBJ2-7 TRBV19 NA NA CASTAGVGPSYEQYF TGTGCCAGTACCGCAGGTGTAGGTCCTTCCTACGAGCAGTACTTC
TRBJ1-1 TRBV7-3 few NA CASSAGMDTEAFF TGTGCCAGCAGCGCAGGGATGGACACTGAAGCTTTCTTT
TRBJ1-4 TRBV2 NA NA CAEVTANNEKLFF TGTGCCGAGGTGACAGCGAATAATGAAAAACTGTTTTTT
TRBJ2-2 TRBV27 NA TRBD2 CASRPPSGRTGELFF TGTGCCAGCAGACCTCCTAGCGGACGCACCGGGGAGCTGTTTTTT
TRBJ2-1 TRBV4-3 NA TRBD2 CASSQGQGAGGGFF TGCGCCAGCAGCCAAGGACAGGGAGCGGGAGGCGGGTTCTTC
TRBJ2-1 TRBV7-4 NA TRBD2 CASSPRDYRWGYNEQFF TGTGCCAGCAGCCCCCGGGACTACCGATGGGGTTACAATGAGCAGTTCTTC
TRBJ2-3 TRBV19 NA NA CASSSQTGGTDTQYF TGTGCCAGTAGTTCCCAAACGGGAGGCACAGATACGCAGTATTTT
TRBJ2-5 TRBV7-9 NA NA CASSLRALVETQYF TGTGCCAGCAGCTTACGAGCGTTGGTGGAGACCCAGTACTTC
TRBJ1-1 TRBV12-3/TRBV12-4 few NA CASGLNTEAFF TGTGCCAGCGGGCTGAACACTGAAGCTTTCTTT
TRBJ1-4 TRBV6-5 NA TRBD1 CASSYQGAGEKLFF TGTGCCAGCAGTTACCAGGGGGCAGGGGAAAAACTGTTTTTT
TRBJ2-3 TRBV10-3 NA TRBD2 CAISEGTSFSDTQYF TGTGCCATCAGTGAGGGGACTAGCTTCTCAGATACGCAGTATTTT
TRBJ2-7 TRBV7-6 NA TRBD1 CASSIGQGASYEQYF TGTGCCAGCAGCATTGGACAGGGCGCATCCTACGAGCAGTACTTC
TRBJ1-2 TRBV6-5 NA NA CASMPGTSNYGYTF TGTGCCAGCATGCCAGGAACCTCTAACTATGGCTACACCTTC
TRBJ2-5 TRBV10-1 NA TRBD1 CASSGQGETQYF TGCGCCAGCAGTGGACAGGGGGAGACCCAGTACTTC
TRBJ2-7 TRBV5-4 NA NA CASSLQGDKGQYF TGTGCCAGCAGCTTGCAAGGGGATAAAGGGCAGTACTTC
TRBJ1-5 TRBV27 NA NA CASRLTTPLPQHF TGTGCCAGCAGGCTGACGACTCCTCTTCCCCAGCATTTT
TRBJ1-2 TRBV19 NA TRBD1 CASTSTGTGVFNYGYTF TGTGCCAGTACTTCAACCGGGACAGGGGTTTTTAACTATGGCTACACCTTC
TRBJ2-2 TRBV3-1/TRBV3-2 NA NA CASSHLEDTGELFF TGTGCCAGCAGCCATCTAGAGGACACCGGGGAGCTGTTTTTT
TRBJ2-3 TRBV7-3 NA TRBD2 CASSLLAGGLSDTQYF TGTGCCAGCAGCTTACTAGCGGGAGGGCTCTCAGATACGCAGTATTTT
TRBJ1-2 TRBV5-5 NA NA CASSPTSGYGYGYTF TGTGCCAGCAGCCCTACATCAGGGTACGGCTATGGCTACACCTTC
TRBJ1-4 TRBV5-6 NA NA CASSLRGTNEKLFF TGTGCCAGCAGCTTAAGGGGGACTAATGAAAAACTGTTTTTT
TRBJ2-5 TRBV5-1 NA TRBD2 CASSLGRWGGQQETQYF TGCGCCAGCAGCCTTGGGCGGTGGGGGGGTCAGCAAGAGACCCAGTACTTC
TRBJ2-3 TRBV5-1 NA TRBD2 CASSLRGGKTDTQYF TGCGCCAGCAGCTTGCGGGGGGGCAAGACAGATACGCAGTATTTT
TRBJ2-7 TRBV5-1 NA NA CASSLDRGSDKYF TGCGCCAGCAGCTTGGATCGGGGGTCGGATAAGTACTTC
TRBJ1-1 TRBV29-1 NA NA CSVESPRQDAYLNTEAFF TGCAGCGTTGAATCCCCACGACAGGACGCCTATCTGAACACTGAAGCTTTCTTT
TRBJ2-2 TRBV6-5 NA NA CASSYGVTNTGELFF TGTGCCAGCAGTTATGGAGTGACGAACACCGGGGAGCTGTTTTTT
TRBJ1-5 TRBV6-5 NA TRBD1 CASSYATGVDQPQHF TGTGCCAGCAGTTATGCGACAGGGGTCGATCAGCCCCAGCATTTT
TRBJ2-1 TRBV2 NA TRBD2 CASSVGRTANEQFF TGTGCCAGCAGTGTCGGGAGGACGGCCAATGAGCAGTTCTTC
TRBJ2-5 TRBV2 NA TRBD2 CASRGGGGADETQYF TGTGCCAGCCGCGGTGGCGGGGGGGCCGATGAGACCCAGTACTTC
TRBJ2-3 TRBV28 NA NA CASSSNWPDTQYF TGTGCCAGCAGTTCCAATTGGCCAGATACGCAGTATTTT
TRBJ1-2 TRBV6-5 NA NA CASRTANYGYTF TGTGCCAGCAGGACAGCTAACTATGGCTACACCTTC
TRBJ2-7 TRBV5-1 NA NA CASSAFPGHNYEQYF TGCGCCAGCAGCGCCTTCCCGGGACACAACTACGAGCAGTACTTC
TRBJ2-7 TRBV6-5 NA TRBD1 CASRKDRPYEQYF TGTGCCAGCAGAAAGGACAGGCCCTACGAGCAGTACTTC
TRBJ1-5 TRBV6-2/TRBV6-3 NA TRBD1 CASSYGTGVQPQHF TGTGCCAGCAGTTACGGGACAGGGGTACAGCCCCAGCATTTT